This entry lists 15 T cell receptor beta chains sequenced from one sample in a study of spatial heterogeneity in lung cancer (dated by TCRdb to the late 2010s). Sample time point, as interpreted from the label and publication: sample taken at primary tumor resection. Without any cell sorting, TCR sequencing was performed on whole RNA extracted either from tumor and nontumor lung tissue or from cryopreserved PBMC samples. Library creation used 5' RACE. Sequencing took place on a NextSeq 500. Using fastp at Q25 and MiXCR, TCRdb reprocessed the public reads and kept productive beta chains. Every distinct CDR3 protein forms one entry, paired with its most common genes and DNA. This sample comprises 10,000 to 15,000 distinct CDR3 sequences, roughly 5% of them detected only once. Of the sample, about 38% is held by the ten largest clones. The source was lung tumor tissue, collected at surgery. The source of these receptors is a human donor with early-stage non-small cell lung cancer.

This clonotype was observed at least ten times. With the library built for alpha chains, this beta chain is off target and its frequency is not meaningful. The chain recombines TRBV6-5 with TRBJ1-1; D is unresolved. Between the trimmed V and J ends, which lost 0 bases and 12 bases, there was a span of 8 bases. Per the germline V gene, CDR1 is MNHEY and CDR2 is SVGAGI. This CDR3 has 11 amino acids. In nucleotides, the CDR3 is TGTGCCAGCAGTTACTCGGGGAAAACTTTCTTT. It yields the protein CASSYSGKTFF.

This clonotype was found many times. Since it is a stray read in a library aimed at alpha chains, this beta chain has a size that is not meaningful. The V call is TRBV27, the J call TRBJ1-6, with 9 bases matching TRBD1. CDR1 and CDR2 from the germline V gene are MNHEY and SMNVEV (reference sequence). CDR3 length: 15 residues. With 4 bases clipped from V and 10 bases from J, the junction kept 8 bases outside the gene matches. CDR3 residues: CASSSLYRGHSPLHF. CDR3 DNA: TGTGCCAGCAGTTCTTTATACAGGGGGCACTCACCCCTCCACTTT.

With regard to this clonotype: This beta chain turned up in a library designed for alpha chains; as an off-target read, its abundance says little. This rearrangement joins TRBV20-1 to TRBJ2-1, with a tentative D call TRBD2 (7 bases). Trimming took off 5 bases at V and 7 bases at J, with 18 bases between the two ends. Per germline, CDR1 DFQATT and CDR2 SNEGSKA (reference sequence). The CDR3 is made up of 14 amino acids. The CDR3 DNA reads as TGCAGTGCTCAAAGGACGGGGGGCGATAATGAGCAGTTCTTC. Its protein is CSAQRTGGDNEQFF.

Ten or more counts support this clonotype. In a library made to pick up alpha chains, this beta chain is a stray read with a size that means little. V is TRBV7-9 and J is TRBJ2-2, with D tentatively TRBD2 (5 bases). The CDR3 has 14 amino acids. Trimming shortened V by 0 bases and J by 7 bases, and 9 bases separated the two germline ends. Germline CDR1 reads SEHNR; CDR2 reads FQNEAQ (reference sequence). For the CDR3, the DNA is TGTGCCAGCAGCTTAGCCGGGATTGGCGGGGAGCTGTTTTTT. It encodes CASSLAGIGGELFF.

This clonotype came up many times. Within a library made for alpha chains, this beta chain is off target, and its count is uninformative. The chain uses TRBV6-1 and TRBJ2-1; D gene uncertain. The CDR3 extends over 13 amino acids. Per germline, CDR1 MNHNS and CDR2 SASEGT. V lost 8 bases, J lost 5 bases, and 13 bases lay in between. The CDR3 is CASEKGRNNEQFF. The CDR3 DNA follows: TGTGCCAGCGAAAAAGGAAGAAACAATGAGCAGTTCTTC.

This clonotype was counted at least ten times. This beta chain was picked up by a library intended for alpha chains and is off target, so its count carries little meaning. CDR3: CASSQTGTSNTEAFF. The CDR3 nucleotides read TGTGCCAGCAGCCAAACCGGGACATCGAACACTGAAGCTTTCTTT. This chain connects TRBV4-2 to TRBJ1-1; D possibly corresponds to TRBD1 (6 bases). The germline V gene has CDR1 LGHNA and CDR2 YNFKEQ. The CDR3 contains 15 residues. V gave up 2 bases and J gave up 1 base, with 11 bases separating them.

This clonotype was found many times. In a library made to pick up alpha chains, this beta chain is a stray read with a size that means little. The V gene is TRBV5-1, the J gene TRBJ1-2; D unresolved. Germline V gives CDR1 SGHRS, CDR2 YFSETQ. The CDR3 spans 15 residues. Trimming shortened V by 0 bases and J by 4 bases, and 13 bases separated the two germline ends. The CDR3 coding sequence is TGCGCCAGCAGCTTGGAGTCCTATGGAAGCTATGGCTACACCTTC. This translates into CASSLESYGSYGYTF.

This clonotype was seen ten or more times. This beta chain came through as a stray read in a library set up for alpha chains, and its size says little. This sequence joins TRBV5-1 and TRBJ2-1; 8 bases map to TRBD2. Germline CDR1 SGHRS, CDR2 YFSETQ. The CDR3 runs to 15 residues. Germline trimming cut 0 bases from V and 6 bases from J; bases unmatched to any gene: 5. The CDR3 reads CASSLDGLASNEQFF. For the CDR3, the DNA is TGCGCCAGCAGCTTGGACGGACTAGCAAGCAATGAGCAGTTCTTC.

This clonotype has at least ten counts. This beta chain is an off-target read within a library intended for alpha chains, so its frequency means little. This sequence joins TRBV20-1 and TRBJ1-1; TRBD1 matches 11 bases. Trimming at V came to 6 bases and at J to 4 bases, leaving 7 bases not matched to a gene. Germline values: CDR1 DFQATT, CDR2 SNEGSKA (reference sequence). There are 14 residues in the CDR3. CDR3 residues: CSARTGGGSTEAFF. The CDR3 DNA is TGCAGTGCAAGGACAGGGGGCGGGAGCACTGAAGCTTTCTTT.

This clonotype was observed at least ten times. This beta chain is an off-target read within a library intended for alpha chains, so its frequency means little. CDR3: CASSGGSGTQETQYF. The CDR3 nucleotides are TGTGCCAGCAGTGGCGGCAGCGGGACCCAAGAGACCCAGTACTTC. V usage is TRBV25-1 and J usage is TRBJ2-5; 7 positions agree with TRBD2. With V trimmed by 4 bases and J by 1 base, 6 bases remained unmatched. Looked up from germline, CDR1 is MGHDK and CDR2 is SYGVNS. The CDR3 extends over 15 amino acids.

This clonotype was observed at least ten times. Found in a library prepared for alpha chains, this beta chain is an off-target read, and its abundance has little meaning. V is TRBV3-1 and J is TRBJ2-3, with 9 bases fitting TRBD2. CDR1 is LGHDT, CDR2 YNNKEL, per germline (reference sequence). V was clipped by 0 bases and J by 0 bases; unmatched bases: 10. The CDR3 extends over 19 amino acids. The CDR3 DNA reads as TGTGCCAGCAGCCAAGACTTCGCTAGCGGGGTCGATAGCACAGATACGCAGTATTTT. Translated: CASSQDFASGVDSTDTQYF.

At least ten counts were recorded for this clonotype. This beta chain is a stray read from a library made for alpha chains; its abundance is not meaningful. The CDR3 sequence: CASKKPQGPRTEAFF. The CDR3 nucleotides are TGTGCCAGCAAAAAACCCCAGGGACCGAGGACTGAAGCTTTCTTT. The rearrangement uses TRBV6-2 or TRBV6-3 and TRBJ1-1; weak D call: TRBD1 (5 bases). V lost 7 bases and J 5 bases, leaving 20 bases between the germline ends. The CDR3 has 15 amino acids. Germline V gene data show CDR1 as MNHEY and CDR2 as SVGEGT.

This clonotype was seen at least ten times. This beta chain is off target for a library built for alpha chains, so its abundance means little. The V gene is TRBV2, the J gene TRBJ1-2; perhaps TRBD1 as D (6 bases). Deletions cut 6 bases from V and 1 base from J, with 15 bases between. This CDR3 has 15 amino acids. Germline V gene sequence: CDR1 SNHLY, CDR2 FYNNEI. Here the CDR3 DNA reads TGTGCCAGCAGCCAAGGGGGGGCTCTTAACTATGGCTACACCTTC. This sequence encodes CASSQGGALNYGYTF.

This clonotype was recorded many times. Found in a library prepared for alpha chains, this beta chain is an off-target read, and its abundance has little meaning. V usage is TRBV20-1 and J usage is TRBJ2-7; the D call may be TRBD1 or TRBD2 (6 bases each). The germline V and J ends were trimmed by 0 bases and 5 bases, with 14 bases remaining between them. The CDR3 is 14 amino acids. From germline, CDR1 is DFQATT and CDR2 SNEGSKA (reference sequence). In nucleotides, the CDR3 is TGCAGTGCTAGAGAAGGGCAGGGGAGGAACGAGCAGTACTTC. Residues: CSAREGQGRNEQYF.

There are many counts of this clonotype. Little can be read into the size of this beta chain, an off-target read in a library designed for alpha chains. This chain connects TRBV5-1 to TRBJ2-7, with D hard to call. In germline, CDR1 is SGHRS, CDR2 YFSETQ. Trimming left V 0 bases short and J 1 base short, with 8 bases between. This CDR3 is 14 amino acids long. CDR3 region: CASSLGEPSYEQYF. CDR3 in DNA: TGCGCCAGCAGCTTGGGGGAACCGTCCTACGAGCAGTACTTC.